A single sample is the source of the 18 T cell receptor beta chains below, sequenced in a study of T cells after posttransplantation cyclophosphamide. Busulfan-fludarabine conditioning, marrow transplant, and cyclophosphamide on days +3 and +4 were administered. Profiling relied on immunoSEQ multiplex PCR, and the TCRdb table lists in-frame clones only, not all of them. The sample shows a few thousand clones, none of them appearing just once. Sequenced here: PBMCs, sampled 30 days after allogeneic stem cell transplant with posttransplant cyclophosphamide. The receptors were sampled from a female patient aged 60 to 70 who received an allogeneic stem cell transplant from an unrelated donor, was CMV-positive, and had acute GVHD only. Some T cells may be graft donor cells.

By its share, this clone is medium-sized. The rearrangement uses TRBV6-1 and TRBJ2-1; D is uncertain. The germline CDR1 and CDR2 sequences are MNHNS and SASEGT. Trimming removed 8 bases from V and 3 bases from J, with 17 bases in between. CDR3 length equals 15 residues. CDR3 region: CASLRLGTVYNEQFF. The CDR3 DNA is TGTGCCAGCTTACGCTTGGGCACCGTCTACAATGAGCAGTTCTTC.

Judged by abundance, this clone is medium-sized. The chain joins TRBV4-3 to TRBJ1-1; 8 nucleotides agree with TRBD1. V was pared by 1 base and J by 4 bases, with 2 bases of the junction left unmatched. The CDR3 runs to 14 residues. The germline CDR1 and CDR2 sequences are LGHNA and YSLEER. Written as DNA, the CDR3 is TGCGCCAGCAGCCAAGTAACAGGGGGCACTGAAGCTTTCTTT. Translating it yields CASSQVTGGTEAFF.

This clone was observed many times. The chain joins TRBV19 to TRBJ2-2, with 7 bases fitting TRBD2. Germline CDR1 LNHDA, CDR2 SQIVND (reference sequence). Trimming removed 6 bases from V and 7 bases from J; junction bases left unmatched: 8. The CDR3 loop spans 14 amino acids. The CDR3 nucleotides are TGTGCCAGTAGAACGGGGGGTAGGGGCGGGGAGCTGTTTTTT. Protein product: CASRTGGRGGELFF.

Many counts were recorded for this clone. The rearrangement uses TRBV7-3 and TRBJ1-1, with 9 bases that match TRBD1. Trimming took 4 bases from V and 3 from J; bases not matched to a gene: 3. The CDR3 spans 14 residues. Germline CDR1 reads SGHTA; CDR2 reads FQGTGA. This chain's CDR3 is CASSSGQGDTEAFF. The CDR3 DNA sequence: TGTGCCAGCAGCTCGGGACAGGGAGACACTGAAGCTTTCTTT.

This clone was found many times. The V gene is TRBV7-9, the J gene TRBJ2-1; TRBD1 is a possible D gene (5 bases). The CDR3 has 12 amino acids. Germline V gives CDR1 SEHNR, CDR2 FQNEAQ (reference sequence). The V and J ends lost 4 bases and 7 bases respectively, with 8 bases between them. The CDR3 sequence: CASSSTGNEQFF. The CDR3 DNA follows: TGTGCCAGCAGCTCTACAGGTAATGAGCAGTTCTTC.

This clone has a count of ten or more. The gene calls are TRBV5-4 and TRBJ1-3; 9 nucleotides agree with TRBD1. With V trimmed by 4 bases and J by 0 bases, 5 bases remained unmatched. Germline values: CDR1 SGHNT, CDR2 YYREEE (reference sequence). The CDR3 length is 16 residues. CDR3 loop: CASSPRTGVSGNTIYF. The CDR3 DNA is TGTGCCAGCAGCCCGCGGACAGGGGTCTCTGGAAACACCATATATTTT.

This clone has at least ten counts. This rearrangement joins TRBV19 to TRBJ2-5; 7 bases are shared with TRBD2. Germline V CDR1 and CDR2: LNHDA, SQIVND (reference sequence). The CDR3 runs to 12 residues. V was pared by 6 bases and J by 5 bases, with 3 bases of the junction left unmatched. Here the CDR3 reads CASSGGWETQYF. The CDR3 coding sequence is TGTGCCAGTAGCGGGGGGTGGGAGACCCAGTACTTC. Full variable domain (remainder filled in from reference TRBV19 and TRBJ2-5): DGGITQSPKYLFRKEGQNVTLSCEQNLNHDAMYWYRQDPGQGLRLIYYSQIVNDFQKGDIAEGYSVSREKKESFPLTVTSAQKNPTAFYLCASSGGWETQYFGPGTRLLVL.

This clone is labeled as medium-sized (0.01 to 0.1%). The sample carries other DNA sequences with the same CDR3. This chain joins TRBV13 and TRBJ2-7, with D tentatively TRBD2 (6 bases). The ends were cut back, 3 bases at V and 3 bases at J, with 12 bases in the middle. CDR1 PRHDT and CDR2 FYEKMQ come from the germline V gene (reference sequence). The CDR3 spans 14 residues. The CDR3 is CASSLGRGFYEQYF. The DNA of the CDR3 is TGTGCCAGCAGCTTGGGCCGGGGGTTCTACGAGCAGTACTTC.

The CDR3 coding sequence is TGTGCCAGCAGCTTAACTCCGGGACAGGGGCATCAGCCCCAGCATTTT. This encodes CASSLTPGQGHQPQHF. The rearrangement uses TRBV7-3 and TRBJ1-5; 10 bases are a match to TRBD1. Germline assignment: CDR1 SGHTA and CDR2 FQGTGA. The junction had 4 bases not matched to a gene; V was cut back by 0 bases and J by 5 bases. This CDR3 contains 16 residues.

This clone ranks as medium-sized. V gene TRBV7-9 combines with J gene TRBJ1-5; D may be TRBD1 (5 bases). Germline V gene lookup returns CDR1 SEHNR and CDR2 FQNEAQ (reference sequence). This CDR3 has 16 residues. Trimming cost V 1 base and J 5 bases, with 15 bases left between them. CDR3 in amino acids: CASSLDSPAGDQPQHF. CDR3 in DNA: TGTGCCAGCAGCTTAGATTCGCCGGCGGGGGATCAGCCCCAGCATTTT.

Ten or more counts support this clone. The V and J genes are TRBV5-6 and TRBJ2-1, with a possible D match to TRBD2 (5 bases). Germline V gene data show CDR1 as SGHDT and CDR2 as YYEEEE. V gave up 1 base and J gave up 0 bases, with 11 bases separating them. This CDR3 has 16 residues. CDR3 bases: TGTGCCAGCAGCTTGAAAATAGCGAGCTCCTACAATGAGCAGTTCTTC. Encoded protein: CASSLKIASSYNEQFF.

This clone was counted at least ten times. The rearrangement links TRBV7-2 to TRBJ1-1; unclear D gene. This CDR3 has 16 amino acids. Germline CDR1 reads SGHTA; CDR2 reads FQGNSA. Trimming pared 5 bases from V and 1 base from J, leaving 17 bases between. The CDR3 here is CASSPQISRRNTEAFF. The CDR3 nucleotides are TGTGCCAGCAGCCCCCAGATTAGCCGAAGGAACACTGAAGCTTTCTTT.

This clone was observed at least ten times. The V call is TRBV6-2 or TRBV6-3, the J call TRBJ1-5; no firm D call. CDR3 length: 13 amino acids. Germline CDR1 MNHEY, CDR2 SVGEGT. Trimming removed 4 bases at V and 1 base at J, with 5 bases between. The CDR3: CASSFTSNQPQHF. The DNA of the CDR3 is TGTGCCAGCAGTTTTACAAGCAATCAGCCCCAGCATTTT.

V usage is TRBV6-1 and J usage is TRBJ1-2, with TRBD1 as a possible D gene (5 bases). Trimming cost V 3 bases and J 9 bases, with 14 bases left between them. The CDR3 contains 13 residues. Germline loops: CDR1 MNHNS, CDR2 SASEGT. This CDR3 is CASSDDGGYRYTF. CDR3 in DNA: TGTGCCAGCAGTGACGACGGGGGGTATCGCTACACCTTC.

This chain connects TRBV7-3 to TRBJ2-7; a weak D match, TRBD1 (6 bases). The DNA end favors TRBJ2-5, so the J call may be wrong. This CDR3 has 14 residues. Germline V gives CDR1 SGHTA, CDR2 FQGTGA. CDR3: CASSPDRWQETQYF. CDR3 in DNA: TGTGCCAGCAGTCCGGACAGATGGCAAGAGACCCAGTACTTC.

In its sample, this clone was seen many times. This chain connects TRBV10-3 to TRBJ1-1, with 8 bases that match TRBD1. Germline V gene sequence: CDR1 ENHRY, CDR2 SYGVKD. The ends lost 11 bases at V and 6 bases at J; junction bases unmatched: 8. The CDR3 spans 12 residues. CDR3: CAAFDRGAEAFF. The CDR3 DNA sequence: TGTGCCGCGTTTGACAGGGGCGCTGAAGCTTTCTTT.

This clone was seen ten or more times. This chain uses TRBV12-3 or TRBV12-4 with TRBJ1-2; a possible D gene is TRBD1 (6 bases). The CDR3 is made up of 12 amino acids. Trimming stripped 5 bases from V and 7 bases from J, with 11 bases between. CDR3 amino acids: CASSRPQGGYTF. CDR3 bases: TGTGCCAGCAGTCGCCCACAGGGTGGCTACACCTTC.

This clone was counted ten times or more. CDR3 in amino acids: CASSLGPYMNTEAFF. DNA of the CDR3: TGTGCCAGCAGCTTAGGGCCTTACATGAACACTGAAGCTTTCTTT. This chain uses TRBV7-2 with TRBJ1-1, with D unclear. The CDR3 has 15 residues. Germline V gene data show CDR1 as SGHTA and CDR2 as FQGNSA. Between the trimmed V and J ends, which lost 1 base and 0 bases, there was a span of 9 bases.